The present TCR beta chain was sequenced within a study of graft-versus-host responses after intestinal transplantation. Study details: Induction with anti-thymocyte globulin, then tacrolimus and steroids for 2 to 3 years, was given to all recipients.

General observations from the study: GvH clones detected in recipient marrow included some appearing first in ileum or blood.

Details on this clone: Its target is unknown.

Graft samples were processed, releasing intraepithelial and lamina propria lymphocytes. Trimming took 8 bases from V and 3 from J, leaving 16 bases between them. The CDR3 loop spans 14 amino acids. Germline V gives CDR1 MRHNA, CDR2 SNTAGT. Assay: immunoSEQ multiplex PCR; the TCRdb copy retains only in-frame clones and omits some. Of about 12,000 clones in the sample, 70% to 85% were seen once. This TCR was sampled from a human patient who received an intestinal transplant, so some T cells may come from the graft donor. The sample was ileum tissue, taken roughly 5 months after intestinal transplantation. V is TRBV6-4 and J is TRBJ2-5; TRBD2 is a possible D gene (5 bases). DNA of the CDR3: TGTGCCAGCCGTGGGTTCAGCGGTAAAGAGACCCAGTACTTC. Translating it yields CASRGFSGKETQYF.